This T cell receptor (beta chain) was obtained from a study of metastatic and nonmetastatic thyroid tumors. Looking at the study overall: Across blood and tumor or nodule tissue, repertoires from malignant and benign thyroid patients were compared with one another. Study-wide results and caveats: Relative to benign nodules, malignant thyroid tumors were reportedly characterized by significantly elevated TCR beta diversity in blood and tumor.

With regard to this clone: Its antigen is as yet unknown. The germline gene is not matched at one end of the junction; a read error may be the cause.

The length of the CDR3 is 13 residues. The V gene's germline CDR1 is MDHEN and CDR2 SYDVKM. Ahead of thyroid surgery, no patient had received treatment of any kind. In the original analysis: Built for papillary thyroid cancer, a distant-metastasis classifier drew on CDR3 differences across clinicopathological groups. TCRdb re-called the PCR reads with MiXCR. TCRdb's processing, not the authors' own work, is the source of the V and J calls. The table shows tens of thousands of clones, with less than 25% occurring only once. The receptor's source is a female donor with papillary thyroid cancer or a benign thyroid nodule (not recorded which). Some clones in this sample may be carry-over from other donors' samples. Sequenced sample: blood. The V call is TRBV28, the J call TRBJ2-5; D gene uncertain. CDR3 sequence reads: CASSLPVQETQYF. CDR3 DNA sequence: TGTGCTAGCAGTTTGCCAGTACAAGAGACCCAGTACTTC.